The rows below give T cell receptor beta chains drawn from one sample of a study of shared clonotypes between healthy human individuals. The method was immunoSEQ multiplex PCR; TCRdb's version includes in-frame clones alone and lacks a portion of them. This sample has about 2.3 million clones, with approximately 95% found just once. Material: naive CD4+ T cells from PBMCs. The receptors were sampled from a man between 18 and 35 years old in good health. Some clones in this sample may be carry-over from other donors' samples. Both conserved end residues are part of each CDR3. Each record gives: D gene, V gene, J gene, clone size, CDR3 protein, CDR3 DNA. D genes are given only for firm matches. Only some rows state a clone size, as once, few, many or a class for expanded clones.

>NA|TRBV7-9|TRBJ2-5|NA
CASSLGDRLQETQYF
TGTGCCAGCAGCTTAGGTGATAGACTCCAAGAGACCCAGTACTTC
>TRBD1|TRBV28|TRBJ1-3|NA
CASRPTGGSGNTIYF
TGTGCCAGCAGGCCGACAGGGGGCTCTGGAAACACCATATATTTT
>TRBD2|TRBV9|TRBJ2-1|NA
CASSPGGASGYNEQFF
TGTGCCAGCAGCCCTGGGGGGGCTAGCGGGTACAATGAGCAGTTCTTC
>NA|TRBV5-1|TRBJ2-7|NA
CASGPGGAHEQYF
TGCGCCAGCGGCCCCGGGGGCGCCCACGAGCAGTACTTC
>NA|TRBV29-1|TRBJ1-5|few
CSVRAGNQPQHF
TGCAGCGTCAGAGCGGGCAATCAGCCCCAGCATTTT
>NA|TRBV11-2|TRBJ2-1|once
CASSLTAYRYNEQFF
TGTGCCAGCAGCTTAACAGCCTACAGGTACAATGAGCAGTTCTTC
>TRBD1|TRBV4-3|TRBJ2-1|NA
CASSQDPGQGAYNEQFF
TGCGCCAGCAGCCAAGATCCGGGACAGGGTGCCTACAATGAGCAGTTCTTC
>NA|TRBV29-1|TRBJ1-1|NA
CSGLGTLTEAFF
TGCAGCGGCCTCGGGACGCTTACTGAAGCTTTCTTT
>NA|TRBV6-1|TRBJ2-7|NA
CASRSGFKTYEQYF
TGTGCCAGCAGATCAGGGTTTAAGACCTACGAGCAGTACTTC
>TRBD1|TRBV2|TRBJ1-2|NA
CASSFFDRGEGYTF
TGTGCCAGCAGTTTTTTCGACAGGGGGGAAGGCTACACCTTC
>NA|TRBV6-5|TRBJ2-5|NA
CASRQGNQETQYF
TGTGCCAGCAGACAGGGAAACCAAGAGACCCAGTACTTC
>NA|TRBV7-3|TRBJ2-1|NA
CASSLGTYNEQFF
TGTGCCAGCAGCTTAGGCACCTACAATGAGCAGTTCTTC
>NA|TRBV19|TRBJ1-1|NA
CASTESRAGEAFF
TGTGCCAGTACGGAATCCAGGGCGGGTGAAGCTTTCTTT
>NA|TRBV18|TRBJ1-1|NA
CASSPPVGRTEAFF
TGTGCCAGCTCACCACCGGTAGGAAGAACTGAAGCTTTCTTT
>NA|TRBV28|TRBJ2-7|NA
CASSPLHDKQYF
TGTGCCAGCAGTCCCCTACACGACAAGCAGTACTTC
>NA|TRBV30|TRBJ2-7|NA
CASDRRGYEQYF
TGTGCCTCGGACAGACGAGGCTACGAGCAGTACTTC
>NA|TRBV27|TRBJ2-2|NA
CASSLQGGTGELFF
TGTGCCAGCAGTTTGCAGGGTGGCACCGGGGAGCTGTTTTTT
>TRBD1|TRBV27|TRBJ1-2|NA
CASKRNRGRAGSYGYTF
TGTGCCAGCAAGCGGAACAGGGGGAGGGCTGGGTCTTATGGCTACACCTTC
>NA|TRBV5-1|TRBJ2-7|NA
CASSFQGPTYEQYF
TGCGCCAGCAGCTTCCAGGGGCCCACTTACGAGCAGTACTTC
>NA|TRBV5-5|TRBJ2-7|NA
CASSLGTSLGYEQYF
TGTGCCAGCAGCTTGGGGACATCCTTGGGGTACGAGCAGTACTTC
>NA|TRBV28|TRBJ2-5|NA
CASGGDLRRKRETQYF
TGTGCCAGCGGGGGCGACTTAAGACGGAAGAGAGAGACCCAGTACTTC
>TRBD2|TRBV5-1|TRBJ2-2|once
CASSLGSGSNTGELFF
TGCGCCAGCAGCTTGGGTAGCGGGTCGAACACCGGGGAGCTGTTTTTT
>NA|TRBV19|TRBJ2-1|NA
CASSTLSAYNEQFF
TGTGCCAGTAGTACCCTTAGCGCTTACAATGAGCAGTTCTTC
>NA|TRBV28|TRBJ1-4|NA
CASSLARPQNNEKLFF
TGTGCCAGCAGTTTGGCCCGACCGCAGAATAATGAAAAACTGTTTTTT
>NA|TRBV28|TRBJ2-5|NA
CASMGETQYF
TGTGCCAGCATGGGGGAGACCCAGTACTTC
>NA|TRBV11-3|TRBJ2-3|NA
CASSARLADTQYF
TGTGCCAGCAGCGCTAGACTCGCCGATACGCAGTATTTT
>NA|TRBV15|TRBJ1-4|once
CATSRGTGRHEKLFF
TGTGCCACCAGCAGAGGTACAGGGAGGCATGAAAAACTGTTTTTT
>TRBD2|TRBV7-9|TRBJ2-1|NA
CASSLTSGRENEQFF
TGTGCCAGCAGCTTGACTAGCGGGAGGGAGAATGAGCAGTTCTTC
>NA|TRBV5-5|TRBJ2-6|NA
CASSLRRQVNVLTF
TGTGCCAGCAGCTTGAGGAGACAGGTCAACGTCCTGACTTTC
>TRBD2|TRBV7-9|TRBJ2-3|NA
CASSLGGLAGADTQYF
TGTGCCAGCAGCTTAGGGGGACTAGCGGGAGCAGATACGCAGTATTTT
>TRBD1|TRBV5-1|TRBJ2-7|NA
CASSPGGSYEQYF
TGCGCCAGCAGCCCAGGGGGCTCCTACGAGCAGTACTTC
>TRBD1|TRBV30|TRBJ2-1|NA
CAWSRQGGNEQFF
TGTGCCTGGAGTCGACAGGGGGGCAATGAGCAGTTCTTC